The 2 T cell receptor beta chains below all came from one sample that was sequenced in a study of T cells in Graves' hyperthyroidism and ophthalmopathy. The source material, RNA transcripts, was used to amplify TCR beta CDR3 regions. Using the HTBI primer set, a first-round RT-PCR was run on the TCR CDR3. TCRdb re-called the multiplex PCR reads through MiXCR, storing one row per CDR3 protein. Of over 500,000 distinct CDR3 sequences in the sample, 15% to 20% are singletons; the top ten hold less than 30%. The sample taken for sequencing was blood. The receptors were sampled from a woman between 25 and 40 years old with Graves' ophthalmopathy.

This rearrangement joins TRBV7-3 to TRBJ2-5, with D maybe TRBD2 (5 bases). Looked up from germline, CDR1 is SGHTA and CDR2 is FQGTGA. The CDR3 length is 15 residues. V was clipped by 0 bases and J by 0 bases, with 8 bases between them. Here the CDR3 reads CASSLTAGDQETQYF. The CDR3 DNA follows: TGTGCCAGCAGCTTAACGGCCGGGGACCAAGAGACCCAGTACTTC.

This clonotype has a count of ten or more. The J gene is TRBJ2-3, the V gene TRBV18; D not resolved. The CDR3 has 17 amino acids. V lost 0 bases and J lost 2, with 15 bases in between. Germline-derived CDR1 and CDR2 are KGHSH and LQKENI. Here the CDR3 reads CASSPPWQTSITDTQYF. Written as DNA, the CDR3 is TGTGCCAGCTCACCACCTTGGCAGACAAGCATCACAGATACGCAGTATTTT.